The T cell receptor (beta chain) under discussion was sequenced for a study of shared clonotypes between healthy human individuals. Profiled with immunoSEQ multiplex PCR; TCRdb holds only in-frame clones, not every one. The profile shows millions of clones, roughly 95% of them singletons. CD8 cells classed as naive were CD45RO-negative and positively selected for CCR7, excluding terminally differentiated effector memory CD45RA+ cells. The sample taken for sequencing was naive CD8+ T cells sorted from blood. The TCR comes from a man younger than 35 in good health.

This chain's CDR3 is CASSFDRDGGYTF. The CDR3 DNA is TGTGCCAGCAGTTTTGACAGGGATGGTGGCTACACCTTC. The V and J genes are TRBV27 and TRBJ1-2, with 7 bases aligning to TRBD1. The germline V gene has CDR1 MNHEY and CDR2 SMNVEV (reference sequence). V gave up 3 bases and J gave up 7 bases; unmatched junction bases: 5. CDR3 length: 13 amino acids.